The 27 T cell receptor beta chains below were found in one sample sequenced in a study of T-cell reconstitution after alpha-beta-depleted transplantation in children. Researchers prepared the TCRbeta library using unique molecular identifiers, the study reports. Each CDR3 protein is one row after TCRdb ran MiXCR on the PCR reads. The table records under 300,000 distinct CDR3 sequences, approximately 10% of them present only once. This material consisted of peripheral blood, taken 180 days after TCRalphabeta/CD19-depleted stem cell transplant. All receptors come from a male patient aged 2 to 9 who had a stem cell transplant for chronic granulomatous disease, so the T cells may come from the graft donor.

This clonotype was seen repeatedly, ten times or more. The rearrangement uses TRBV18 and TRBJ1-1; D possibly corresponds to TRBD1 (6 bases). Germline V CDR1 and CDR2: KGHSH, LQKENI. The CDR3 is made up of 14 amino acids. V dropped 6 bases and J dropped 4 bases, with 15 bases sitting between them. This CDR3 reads CASSPTGQVTEAFF. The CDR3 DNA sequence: TGTGCCAGCTCTCCTACAGGGCAGGTCACTGAAGCTTTCTTT.

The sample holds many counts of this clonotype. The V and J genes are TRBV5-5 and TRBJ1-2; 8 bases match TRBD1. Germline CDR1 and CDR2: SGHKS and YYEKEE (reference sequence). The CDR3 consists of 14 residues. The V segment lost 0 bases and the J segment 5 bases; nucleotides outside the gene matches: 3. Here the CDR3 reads CASSLGQGRYGYTF. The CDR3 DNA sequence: TGTGCCAGCAGCTTGGGACAGGGGAGATATGGCTACACCTTC.

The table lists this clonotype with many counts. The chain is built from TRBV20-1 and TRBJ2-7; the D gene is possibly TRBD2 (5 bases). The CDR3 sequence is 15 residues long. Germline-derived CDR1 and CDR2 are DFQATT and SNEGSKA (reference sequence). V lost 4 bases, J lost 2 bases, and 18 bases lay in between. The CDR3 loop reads CSATSGLHRTYEQYF. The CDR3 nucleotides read TGCAGTGCTACTTCCGGACTCCATCGAACCTACGAGCAGTACTTC.

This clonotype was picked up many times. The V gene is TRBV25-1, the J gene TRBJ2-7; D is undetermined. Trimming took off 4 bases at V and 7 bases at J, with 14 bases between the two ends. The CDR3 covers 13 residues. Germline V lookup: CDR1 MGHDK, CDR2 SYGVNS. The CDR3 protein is CASSGFGVGEQYF. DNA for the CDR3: TGTGCCAGCAGTGGATTCGGAGTGGGAGAGCAGTACTTC.

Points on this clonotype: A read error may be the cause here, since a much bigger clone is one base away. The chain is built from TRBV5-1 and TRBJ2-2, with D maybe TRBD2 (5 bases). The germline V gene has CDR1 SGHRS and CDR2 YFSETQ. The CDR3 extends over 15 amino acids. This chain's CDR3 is CASSLVLPGSGEPFF. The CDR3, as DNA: TGCGCCAGCAGCCTGGTCCTCCCAGGTTCCGGGGAGCCGTTTTTT. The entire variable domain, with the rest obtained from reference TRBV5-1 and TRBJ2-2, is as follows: KAGVTQTPRYLIKTRGQQVTLSCSPISGHRSVSWYQQTPGQGLQFLFEYFSETQRNKGNFPGRFSGRQFSNSRSEMNVSTLELGDSALYLCASSLVLPGSGEPFFGEGSRLTVL.

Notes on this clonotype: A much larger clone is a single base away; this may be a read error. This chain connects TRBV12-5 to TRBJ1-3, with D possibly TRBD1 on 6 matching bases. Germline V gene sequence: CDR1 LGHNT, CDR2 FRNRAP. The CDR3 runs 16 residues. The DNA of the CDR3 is TGTGCTAGTGGTTTGGAACTACAGGGCTTTGGAAACACCACATATTTT. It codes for CASGLELQGFGNTTYF.

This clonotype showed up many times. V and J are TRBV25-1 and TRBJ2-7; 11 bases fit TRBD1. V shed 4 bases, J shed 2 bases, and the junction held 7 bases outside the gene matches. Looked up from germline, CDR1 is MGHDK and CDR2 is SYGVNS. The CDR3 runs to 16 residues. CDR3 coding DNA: TGTGCCAGCAGTGCCCGGACAGGGGGCCCGCCCTACGAGCAGTACTTC. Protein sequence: CASSARTGGPPYEQYF.

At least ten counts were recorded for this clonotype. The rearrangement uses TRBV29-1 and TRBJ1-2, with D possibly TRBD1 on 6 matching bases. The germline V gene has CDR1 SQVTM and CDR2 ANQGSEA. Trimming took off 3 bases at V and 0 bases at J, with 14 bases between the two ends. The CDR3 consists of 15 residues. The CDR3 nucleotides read TGCAGCGTTGATGGGGGGCGGTTAGCTAACTATGGCTACACCTTC. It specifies CSVDGGRLANYGYTF.

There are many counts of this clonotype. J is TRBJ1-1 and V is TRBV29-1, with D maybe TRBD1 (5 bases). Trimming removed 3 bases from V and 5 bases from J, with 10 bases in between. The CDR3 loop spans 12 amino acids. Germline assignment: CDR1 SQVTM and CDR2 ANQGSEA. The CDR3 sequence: CSVEGPKTEAFF. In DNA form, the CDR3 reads TGCAGCGTTGAGGGACCGAAAACTGAAGCTTTCTTT.

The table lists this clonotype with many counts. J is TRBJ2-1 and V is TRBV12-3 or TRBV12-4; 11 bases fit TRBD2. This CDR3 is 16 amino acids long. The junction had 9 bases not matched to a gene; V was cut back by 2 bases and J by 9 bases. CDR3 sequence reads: CASSLSLSGGGGEQFF. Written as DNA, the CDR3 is TGTGCCAGCAGTTTATCCCTTAGCGGGGGGGGCGGTGAGCAGTTCTTC.

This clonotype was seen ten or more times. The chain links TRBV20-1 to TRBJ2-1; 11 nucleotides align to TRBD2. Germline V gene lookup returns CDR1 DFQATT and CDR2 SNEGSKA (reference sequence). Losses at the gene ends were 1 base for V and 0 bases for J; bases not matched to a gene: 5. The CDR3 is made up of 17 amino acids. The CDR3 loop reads CSARATSGGSSYNEQFF. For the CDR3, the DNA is TGCAGTGCTAGAGCAACTAGCGGGGGTAGCTCCTACAATGAGCAGTTCTTC.

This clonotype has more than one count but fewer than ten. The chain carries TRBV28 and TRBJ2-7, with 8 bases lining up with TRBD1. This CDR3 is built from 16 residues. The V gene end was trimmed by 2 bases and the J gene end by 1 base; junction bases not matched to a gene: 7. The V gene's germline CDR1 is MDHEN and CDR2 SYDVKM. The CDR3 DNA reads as TGTGCCAGCAGTTTACGCCAGGGGGCGTTTTCCTACGAGCAGTACTTC. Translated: CASSLRQGAFSYEQYF.

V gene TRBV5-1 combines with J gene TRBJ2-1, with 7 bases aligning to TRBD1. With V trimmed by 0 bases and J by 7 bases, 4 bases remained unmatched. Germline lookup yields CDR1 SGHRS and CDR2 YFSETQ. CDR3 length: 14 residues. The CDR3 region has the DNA TGCGCCAGCAGCTTGGCGCAGGGGGTAAATGAGCAGTTCTTC. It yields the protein CASSLAQGVNEQFF.

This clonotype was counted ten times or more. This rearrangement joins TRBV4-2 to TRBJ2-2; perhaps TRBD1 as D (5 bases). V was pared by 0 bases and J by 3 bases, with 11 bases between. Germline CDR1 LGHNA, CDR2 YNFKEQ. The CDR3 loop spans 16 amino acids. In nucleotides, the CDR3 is TGTGCCAGCAGCCAAGATGGGCAGGGTTACACCGGGGAGCTGTTTTTT. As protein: CASSQDGQGYTGELFF.

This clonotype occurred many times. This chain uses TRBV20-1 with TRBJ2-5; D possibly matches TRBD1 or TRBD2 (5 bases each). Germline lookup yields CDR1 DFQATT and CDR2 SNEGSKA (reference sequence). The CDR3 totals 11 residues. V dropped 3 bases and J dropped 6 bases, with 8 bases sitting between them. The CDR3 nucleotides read TGCAGTGCTAGGGGGACCCAGACCCAGTACTTC. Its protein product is CSARGTQTQYF.

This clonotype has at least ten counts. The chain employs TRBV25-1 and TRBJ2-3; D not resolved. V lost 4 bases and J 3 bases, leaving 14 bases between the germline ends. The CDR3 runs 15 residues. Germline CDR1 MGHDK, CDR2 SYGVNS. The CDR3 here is CASSGPVVRTDTQYF. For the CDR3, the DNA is TGTGCCAGCAGTGGACCGGTGGTTAGAACAGATACGCAGTATTTT.

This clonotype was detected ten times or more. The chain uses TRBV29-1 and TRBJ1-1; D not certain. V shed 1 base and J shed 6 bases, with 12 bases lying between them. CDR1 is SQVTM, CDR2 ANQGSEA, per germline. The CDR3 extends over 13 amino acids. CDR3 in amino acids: CSVEAYKDAEAFF. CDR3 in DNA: TGCAGCGTTGAAGCATACAAGGATGCTGAAGCTTTCTTT.

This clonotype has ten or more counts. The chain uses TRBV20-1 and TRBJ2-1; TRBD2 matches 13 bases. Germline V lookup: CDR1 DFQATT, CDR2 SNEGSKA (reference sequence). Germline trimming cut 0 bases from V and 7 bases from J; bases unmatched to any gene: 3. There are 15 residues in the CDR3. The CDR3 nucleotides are TGCAGTGCTAGAGATCCGGGACTAGCGGGAAATGAGCAGTTCTTC. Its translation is CSARDPGLAGNEQFF.

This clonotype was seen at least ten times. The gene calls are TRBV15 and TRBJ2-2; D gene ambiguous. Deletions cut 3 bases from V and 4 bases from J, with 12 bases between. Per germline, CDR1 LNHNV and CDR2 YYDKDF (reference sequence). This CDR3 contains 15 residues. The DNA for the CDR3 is TGTGCCACCAGCAGTGGAGACCTGGGCACCGGGGAGCTGTTTTTT. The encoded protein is CATSSGDLGTGELFF.

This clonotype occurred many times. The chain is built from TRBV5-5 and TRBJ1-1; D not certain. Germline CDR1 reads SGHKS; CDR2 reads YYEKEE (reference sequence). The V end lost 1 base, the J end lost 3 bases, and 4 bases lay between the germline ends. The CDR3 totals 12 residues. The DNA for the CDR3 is TGTGCCAGCAGCTTGCTCGACACTGAAGCTTTCTTT. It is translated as CASSLLDTEAFF.

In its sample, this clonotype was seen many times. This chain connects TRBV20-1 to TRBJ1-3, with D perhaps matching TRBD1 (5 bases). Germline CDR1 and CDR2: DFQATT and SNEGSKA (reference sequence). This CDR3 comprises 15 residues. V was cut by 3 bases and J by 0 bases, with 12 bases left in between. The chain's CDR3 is CSARDGGSSGNTIYF. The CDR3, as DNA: TGCAGTGCTAGGGACGGGGGAAGCTCTGGAAACACCATATATTTT.

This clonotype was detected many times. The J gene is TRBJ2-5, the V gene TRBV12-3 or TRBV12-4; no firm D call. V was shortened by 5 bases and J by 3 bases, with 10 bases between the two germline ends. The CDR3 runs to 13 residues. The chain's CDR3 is CASSPRFKETQYF. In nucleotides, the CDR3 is TGTGCCAGCAGTCCCCGGTTCAAAGAGACCCAGTACTTC.

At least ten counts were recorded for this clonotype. CDR3 loop: CASSSSGEETQYF. In nucleotides, the CDR3 is TGCGCCAGCAGCTCTAGCGGGGAAGAGACCCAGTACTTC. This chain joins TRBV5-1 and TRBJ2-5; 9 positions agree with TRBD2. V dropped 3 bases and J dropped 3; count of bases not matched to a gene: 0. Looked up from germline, CDR1 is SGHRS and CDR2 is YFSETQ. The CDR3 runs 13 residues. Drawing the rest from reference TRBV5-1 and TRBJ2-5, the complete variable domain is KAGVTQTPRYLIKTRGQQVTLSCSPISGHRSVSWYQQTPGQGLQFLFEYFSETQRNKGNFPGRFSGRQFSNSRSEMNVSTLELGDSALYLCASSSSGEETQYFGPGTRLLVL.

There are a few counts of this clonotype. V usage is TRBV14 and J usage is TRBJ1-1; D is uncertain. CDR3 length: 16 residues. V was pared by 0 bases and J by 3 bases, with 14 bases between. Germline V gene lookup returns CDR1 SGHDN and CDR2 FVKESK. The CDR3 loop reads CASSQEFRERYTEAFF. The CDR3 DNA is TGTGCCAGCAGCCAAGAATTCCGGGAGCGGTACACTGAAGCTTTCTTT.

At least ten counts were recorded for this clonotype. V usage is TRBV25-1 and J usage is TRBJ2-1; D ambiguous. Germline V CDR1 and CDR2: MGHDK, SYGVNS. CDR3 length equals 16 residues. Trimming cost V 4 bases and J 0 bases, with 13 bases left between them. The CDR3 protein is CASSVWGASSYNEQFF. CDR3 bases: TGTGCCAGCAGTGTGTGGGGTGCGAGCTCCTACAATGAGCAGTTCTTC.

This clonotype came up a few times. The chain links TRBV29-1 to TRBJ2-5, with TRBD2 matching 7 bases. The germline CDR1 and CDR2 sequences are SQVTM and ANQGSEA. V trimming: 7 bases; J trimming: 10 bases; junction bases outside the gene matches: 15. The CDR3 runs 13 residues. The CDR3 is CSASLGGEIDQYF. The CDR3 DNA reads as TGCAGCGCTTCCTTGGGGGGGGAGATCGACCAGTACTTC.

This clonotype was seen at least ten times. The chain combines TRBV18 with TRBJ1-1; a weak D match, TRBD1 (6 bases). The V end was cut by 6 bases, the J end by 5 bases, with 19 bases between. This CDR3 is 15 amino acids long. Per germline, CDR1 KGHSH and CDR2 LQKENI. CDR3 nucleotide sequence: TGTGCCAGCTCGCCTAACAGGGACGGGAGTACTGAAGCTTTCTTT. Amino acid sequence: CASSPNRDGSTEAFF.